This is a list of T cell receptor beta chains from one sample in a study of blood T cell repertoires in COVID-19. Generated by immunoSEQ multiplex PCR, the TCRdb table keeps only in-frame clones and is missing some. In the table there are about 170,000 clones, approximately 83% of which are singletons. Source material: peripheral blood. The origin of the receptors is a man aged 70 or older with active or convalescent COVID-19. Both conserved end residues are part of each CDR3. A D gene is named only where the DNA matches it firmly. Size is stated for part of the rows, as once, few or many counts, or as a class when the clone is expanded.

TRBV7-9	.	TRBJ1-4	.	TGTGCCAGCAGCTCCGACAGGTCCTCTGAAAAACTGTTTTTT	CASSSDRSSEKLFF
TRBV6-1	.	TRBJ1-1	TRBD1	TGTGCCAGCAGTGCGACCGGGACAGGAGCTTACACTGAAGCTTTCTTT	CASSATGTGAYTEAFF
TRBV28	.	TRBJ2-1	TRBD2	TGTGCCAGCAGCCAGACTAGCGGGAGTCGGCATGAGCAGTTCTTC	CASSQTSGSRHEQFF
TRBV10-2	.	TRBJ2-1	.	TGCGCCAGCAAAAACAGGTTGGGCGTCCAGGACAGATACAGTGAGCAGTTCTTC	CASKNRLGVQDRYSEQFF
TRBV15	once	TRBJ1-1	TRBD1	TGTGCCACCAGCATGTGGACAGGACTCATGAACACTGAAGCTTTCTTT	CATSMWTGLMNTEAFF
TRBV6-2/TRBV6-3	.	TRBJ2-7	TRBD1	TGTGCCAGCAGTTCTTGGACAGGCCTCTCCTACGAGCAGTACTTC	CASSSWTGLSYEQYF
TRBV7-2	.	TRBJ2-7	.	TGTGCCAGCACCGCCACGAGGGAGTACGAGCAGTACTTC	CASTATREYEQYF
TRBV7-8	.	TRBJ1-1	.	TGTGCCAGCAGCCCGCCGATCGGGGGTTTGAACACTGAAGCTTTCTTT	CASSPPIGGLNTEAFF
TRBV28	once	TRBJ2-2	.	TGTGCCAGCAGTTTATTCAGCGGTCAAAACACCGGGGAGCTGTTTTTT	CASSLFSGQNTGELFF
TRBV30	.	TRBJ1-3	.	TGTGCCTGGAGTGACAGGGCCTCTGGAAACACCATATATTTT	CAWSDRASGNTIYF
TRBV2	.	TRBJ1-5	.	TGTGCCAGCACCCTGCGGGGCAATCAGCCCCAGCATTTT	CASTLRGNQPQHF
TRBV15	.	TRBJ1-1	.	TGTGCCACCAGCAGAGATAGGAGAGGACAGAACACTGAAGCTTTCTTT	CATSRDRRGQNTEAFF
TRBV7-8	.	TRBJ2-2	TRBD2	TGTGCCAGCAGCCCCGATCTAGCGGGAGGTTACACCGGGGAGCTGTTTTTT	CASSPDLAGGYTGELFF
TRBV28	once	TRBJ1-2	.	TGTGCCAGCAGAGCGGCGACAGCGGGCTATGGCTACACCTTC	CASRAATAGYGYTF
TRBV28	.	TRBJ1-1	TRBD1	TGTGCCAGCAGTTTATACAGGGGGGTAGCCACTGAAGCTTTCTTT	CASSLYRGVATEAFF
TRBV5-1	few	TRBJ1-1	.	TGCGCCAGCAGCTTGGGTCTAGGGGCGGCGAACACTGAAGCTTTCTTT	CASSLGLGAANTEAFF
TRBV4-1	.	TRBJ1-1	.	TGCGCCAGCAGCCAAGACCTAAACACTGAAGCTTTCTTT	CASSQDLNTEAFF
TRBV2	few	TRBJ1-1	.	TGTGCCAGCAGGATACAGGAGATGAACACTGAAGCTTTCTTT	CASRIQEMNTEAFF
TRBV11-2	.	TRBJ2-1	TRBD2	TGTGCCAGCAGCTTAGCCAGCGGGGGGGCAGGCGACTACAATGAGCAGTTCTTC	CASSLASGGAGDYNEQFF
TRBV30	.	TRBJ1-5	.	TGTGCCTGGAGTGGCGGAAGATTCGGTTTTGAACAGCCCCAGCATTTT	CAWSGGRFGFEQPQHF
TRBV5-4	.	TRBJ1-1	.	TGTGCCAGCAGCGGGAAGACAGGTGCCACTGAAGCTTTCTTT	CASSGKTGATEAFF
TRBV2	.	TRBJ2-5	.	TGTGCCAGCAGTGCCGAGCAGGGGGAGACCCAGTACTTC	CASSAEQGETQYF
TRBV30	.	TRBJ1-4	.	TGTGCCTGGAGGCAAAGAGGCAGGCGGGCAACTAATGAAAAACTGTTTTTT	CAWRQRGRRATNEKLFF
TRBV9	.	TRBJ2-3	.	TGTGCCAGCAGCGTGGGCCGCCACACAGATACGCAGTATTTT	CASSVGRHTDTQYF
TRBV5-1	many	TRBJ2-7	.	TGCGCCAGCAGCTTGGGCCTCCAAAGCGGCCGCCCTTACGAGCAGTACTTC	CASSLGLQSGRPYEQYF
TRBV9	.	TRBJ2-5	.	TGTGCCAGCAGCGTAGTTGGCGGGGCAGAGACCCAGTACTTC	CASSVVGGAETQYF
TRBV6-5	.	TRBJ1-2	.	TGTGCCAGCAGTTCCGACCGGACAGTACCCTCCTATGGCTACACCTTC	CASSSDRTVPSYGYTF
TRBV24-1	.	TRBJ2-2	.	TGTGCCACACAGGGGAACACCGGGGAGCTGTTTTTT	CATQGNTGELFF
TRBV27	.	TRBJ1-6	.	TGTGCCAGCAGAAAGTACAGGGACGATTCACCCCTCCACTTT	CASRKYRDDSPLHF
TRBV14	.	TRBJ1-4	TRBD1	TGTGCCAGCAGCCTTGGAAGACAGGGACTTAATGAAAAACTGTTTTTT	CASSLGRQGLNEKLFF
TRBV2	few	TRBJ1-6	TRBD1	TGTGCCAGCAGGCTACAGGGGGTGAGTAATTCACCCCTCCACTTT	CASRLQGVSNSPLHF
TRBV7-3	once	TRBJ2-7	TRBD2	TGTGCCAGCAGCCAAAACCGTGGGGGGGCCTACGAGCAGTACTTC	CASSQNRGGAYEQYF
TRBV7-9	once	TRBJ1-2	.	TGTGCCAGCAGCTTTGGGACACATGGCTACACCTTC	CASSFGTHGYTF
TRBV11-2	.	TRBJ2-1	TRBD2	TGTGCCAGCAGCTTAGGGGGACTAGCGGCTTACAATGAGCAGTTCTTC	CASSLGGLAAYNEQFF
TRBV4-3	.	TRBJ2-2	.	TGCGCCAGCAGCCCCGGAGAACCGACCGGGGAGCTGTTTTTT	CASSPGEPTGELFF
TRBV9	.	TRBJ1-1	TRBD1	TGTGCCAGCAGCGTAGAGGGACAGTCCACTGAAGCTTTCTTT	CASSVEGQSTEAFF
TRBV9	once	TRBJ2-2	.	TGTGCCAGCAGCGTAGGGCCACAGGCGAACACCGGGGAGCTGTTTTTT	CASSVGPQANTGELFF
TRBV6-2/TRBV6-3	.	TRBJ1-5	TRBD1	TGTGCCAGCAGTTACGCCTTTACCGGACAGGGCGCCAATCAGCCCCAGCATTTT	CASSYAFTGQGANQPQHF
TRBV6-6	.	TRBJ2-2	TRBD1	TGTGCCAGCACCAAGGGACAGGGGCACACCGGGGAGCTGTTTTTT	CASTKGQGHTGELFF
TRBV5-4	.	TRBJ2-2	TRBD1	TGTGCCAGCAGCTTGCTGGGACAGGCCCAAGGGGCCGGGGAGCTGTTTTTT	CASSLLGQAQGAGELFF
TRBV2	.	TRBJ1-2	TRBD1	TGTGCCAGCAATCCGGGACAGGCTAACTATGGCTACACCTTC	CASNPGQANYGYTF
TRBV29-1	few	TRBJ2-3	.	TGCAGCGTTGAAGAAGAGATTCAAGATACGCAGTATTTT	CSVEEEIQDTQYF
TRBV7-9	.	TRBJ2-5	TRBD1	TGTGCCAGCAGCTGGGGACAGGGAGGGGAGACCCAGTACTTC	CASSWGQGGETQYF
TRBV11-2	.	TRBJ2-5	.	TGTGCCAGCAGCTCGGAGGCACCTCGGGAGACCCAGTACTTC	CASSSEAPRETQYF
TRBV5-5	.	TRBJ1-5	.	TGTGCCAGCAGCTTGCAGAGCAGGGGCGATCAGCCCCAGCATTTT	CASSLQSRGDQPQHF